The next 9 T cell receptor beta chains were all read from a single sample in a study of spatial heterogeneity in lung cancer. Overall study results and limits: Mutation tallies in tumors tracked expanded intratumoral alpha and beta TCR counts.

What these receptors recognize is not known. The sample's time point: sample taken at primary tumor resection. TCRdb fed the 5' RACE reads into MiXCR, producing one record per CDR3 protein. Here the sample spans approximately 13,000 distinct CDR3 sequences, 5.1% being singletons. This material consisted of lung tumor tissue, taken at surgery. The receptors originated from a male donor with early-stage non-small cell lung cancer.

This clonotype was recorded many times. The chain joins TRBV7-9 to TRBJ1-1, with D perhaps matching TRBD1 (5 bases). Germline V gene data show CDR1 as SEHNR and CDR2 as FQNEAQ (reference sequence). The CDR3 is made up of 14 amino acids. Trimming shortened V by 0 bases and J by 3 bases, and 8 bases separated the two germline ends. The CDR3 spells CASSLAPQDTEAFF. The CDR3 DNA follows: TGTGCCAGCAGCTTAGCCCCACAGGACACTGAAGCTTTCTTT.

This clonotype showed up many times. The chain links TRBV6-5 to TRBJ1-1; weak D call: TRBD1 (6 bases). This CDR3 is 15 amino acids long. The germline V gene encodes CDR1 MNHEY and CDR2 SVGAGI. Trimming removed 2 bases from V and 4 bases from J, with 14 bases in between. The CDR3, as DNA: TGTGCCAGCAGTTACCGGGGGCAGTTCGGCACTGAAGCTTTCTTT. It translates to CASSYRGQFGTEAFF.

This clonotype was recorded many times. The chain joins TRBV24-1 to TRBJ2-1, with TRBD1 as a possible D gene (6 bases). CDR1 and CDR2 (germline): KGHDR, SFDVKD. This CDR3 is built from 13 residues. Deletions cut 9 bases from V and 8 bases from J, with 16 bases between. This CDR3 reads CATSRAGVYEQFF. In DNA, the CDR3 is TGTGCCACCTCAAGGGCAGGGGTGTATGAGCAGTTCTTC.

The genes are TRBV20-1 and TRBJ1-1; tentative D call: TRBD1 (6 bases). The CDR3 contains 13 residues. Germline CDR1 and CDR2: DFQATT and SNEGSKA (reference sequence). V was trimmed by 5 bases and J by 3 bases, leaving 13 bases between them. This CDR3 is CSAAGDRYTEAFF. In nucleotides, the CDR3 is TGCAGTGCTGCAGGGGACCGATACACTGAAGCTTTCTTT.

This clonotype is termed medium-sized. The rearrangement uses TRBV11-2 and TRBJ1-1, with TRBD1 identical over 11 bases. This CDR3 is built from 14 residues. V lost 4 bases to trimming and J lost 8 bases; unmatched junction nucleotides: 6. CDR1 is SGHAT and CDR2 is FQNNGV in the germline V gene. The CDR3 DNA is TGTGCCAGCAGCTCACGGACAGGGGGCTTGGAAGCTTTCTTT. Residues: CASSSRTGGLEAFF.

At least ten counts were recorded for this clonotype. The gene calls are TRBV18 and TRBJ1-5; 7 nucleotides match TRBD1. Germline V gives CDR1 KGHSH, CDR2 LQKENI. The junction had 3 bases not matched to a gene; V was cut back by 3 bases and J by 4 bases. CDR3 size: 14 residues. This CDR3 reads CASSPGQANQPQHF. The CDR3 bases are TGTGCCAGCTCACCCGGACAGGCTAATCAGCCCCAGCATTTT. Together with reference TRBV18 and TRBJ1-5, the CDR3 gives the full variable domain: NAGVMQNPRHLVRRRGQEARLRCSPMKGHSHVYWYRQLPEEGLKFMVYLQKENIIDESGMPKERFSAEFPKEGPSILRIQQVVRGDSAAYFCASSPGQANQPQHFGDGTRLSIL.

This clonotype was counted ten times or more. This rearrangement joins TRBV28 to TRBJ1-1; D unresolved. The CDR3 spans 13 residues. Germline V lookup: CDR1 MDHEN, CDR2 SYDVKM. Between the trimmed V and J ends, which lost 3 bases and 12 bases, there was a span of 17 bases. The DNA of the CDR3 is TGTGCCAGCAGTTTTACGCAATACTCCGGGACTTTCTTT. Protein product: CASSFTQYSGTFF.

This clonotype was picked up many times. The genes are TRBV10-3 and TRBJ2-2, with a possible D match to TRBD2 (7 bases). The V end lost 6 bases, the J end lost 0 bases, and 11 bases lay between the germline ends. Germline lookup yields CDR1 ENHRY and CDR2 SYGVKD. CDR3 length: 15 amino acids. The CDR3: CAIRDSGANTGELFF. The CDR3 DNA sequence: TGTGCCATCAGGGACAGCGGGGCGAACACCGGGGAGCTGTTTTTT.

Many counts were recorded for this clonotype. The rearrangement uses TRBV4-2 and TRBJ2-5; the D gene could be TRBD1 or TRBD2 (5 bases each). This CDR3 has 15 residues. Germline values: CDR1 LGHNA, CDR2 YNFKEQ. Trimming took off 1 base at V and 1 base at J, with 10 bases between the two ends. DNA of the CDR3: TGTGCCAGCAGCCAAGCCCCGGGGCCCCAAGAGACCCAGTACTTC. Its protein is CASSQAPGPQETQYF.